The present TCR beta chain was sequenced within a study of vaccination and CD4 T cells after COVID-19. Whole-study results and caveats: Spike mono-reactivity was found in 304 of 307 vaccine-specific clones from convalescent patients.

The length of the CDR3 is 14 residues. CDR1 and CDR2 from the germline V gene are SGHTA and FQGTGA. The ends lost 8 bases at V and 5 bases at J; junction bases unmatched: 8. In regard to this clonotype: As yet, its antigen is unknown.

Treatment: roughly 11-day PBMC culture with coronavirus spike peptide pools or control peptides (ViraFEST assay). ViraFEST stimulated the growth of antigen-specific T cells using peptide pools and subsequently profiled their TCRs by sequencing. With the Oncomine TCR Beta short-read assay, DNA from cultured CD4+ T cells was sequenced. TCRdb analysed the PCR reads with MiXCR anew, one entry per CDR3 protein. The table lists more than 13,000 distinct CDR3 sequences, approximately 30% of them singletons. Sequencing was carried out using cultured CD4+ T cells from blood. This receptor was obtained from a human donor with COVID-19. This rearrangement joins TRBV7-3 to TRBJ2-1; TRBD2 aligns across 8 bases. CDR3 loop: CASSSSGGHNEQFF. CDR3 DNA sequence: TGTGCCAGCTCGAGCAGCGGGGGACACAATGAGCAGTTCTTC. The entire variable domain, with the rest obtained from reference TRBV7-3 and TRBJ2-1, is as follows: GAGVSQTPSNKVTEKGKYVELRCDPISGHTALYWYRQSLGQGPEFLIYFQGTGAADDSGLPNDRFFAVRPEGSVSTLKIQRTERGDSAVYLCASSSSGGHNEQFFGPGTRLTVL.